This is a list of T cell receptor beta chains from one sample in a study of T cells after yellow fever vaccination. Each CDR3 protein gets one entry after TCRdb re-called the 5' RACE reads with MiXCR. The sample gives just under 600,000 distinct CDR3 sequences, roughly 13% of which show up once; around 15% is in the top ten. The sample was PBMCs, taken on the day of the yellow fever booster vaccination. The receptors originated from a man aged 25-40 years who received the YFV17D yellow fever vaccine. Both conserved end residues are part of each CDR3. Clone size, where shown, is once, few, many, or a class for clones that have expanded.

j_call | v_call | clone_size | cdr3_aa
TRBJ2-1 | TRBV5-1 | few | CASTVGGNTYNEQFF
TRBJ2-1 | TRBV10-2 | NA | CASSETKSGGAFNEQFF
TRBJ2-3 | TRBV6-5 | few | CASSYSPGGSVGTDTQYF
TRBJ1-1 | TRBV7-3 | NA | CASSQERGTEAFF
TRBJ2-3 | TRBV6-5 | few | CASSYRLPSDTQYF
TRBJ2-5 | TRBV18 | few | CASSLGLDGAQETQYF
TRBJ2-2 | TRBV29-1 | few | CSVVGQRNTGELFF
TRBJ2-7 | TRBV7-8 | NA | CASTPDGRGNYEQYF
TRBJ2-1 | TRBV5-1 | many | CASSLGGQGLNEQFF
TRBJ2-1 | TRBV10-3 | few | CAISESSRGLASYNEQFF
TRBJ2-1 | TRBV27 | NA | CASSWGGLSYNEQFF
TRBJ2-5 | TRBV29-1 | NA | CSVHQGEETQYF
TRBJ2-7 | TRBV20-1 | many | CSASPIPSGRRYEQYF
TRBJ2-5 | TRBV6-2/TRBV6-3 | NA | CASSEIRTGGQETQYF
TRBJ2-3 | TRBV4-3 | NA | CASSQGWSASTDTQYF
TRBJ2-3 | TRBV9 | many | CASSGRDADTDTQYF
TRBJ2-3 | TRBV7-3 | NA | CASSLLAPGPLRDYTDTQYF
TRBJ2-7 | TRBV30 | NA | CAFDRGAYEQYF
TRBJ1-1 | TRBV28 | large | CASSFSFGTEAFF
TRBJ2-5 | TRBV7-8 | NA | CASSLTSGLQETQYF
TRBJ2-5 | TRBV10-3 | NA | CAISAIWGEETQYF
TRBJ2-5 | TRBV29-1 | NA | CSVEDSSGSETQYF